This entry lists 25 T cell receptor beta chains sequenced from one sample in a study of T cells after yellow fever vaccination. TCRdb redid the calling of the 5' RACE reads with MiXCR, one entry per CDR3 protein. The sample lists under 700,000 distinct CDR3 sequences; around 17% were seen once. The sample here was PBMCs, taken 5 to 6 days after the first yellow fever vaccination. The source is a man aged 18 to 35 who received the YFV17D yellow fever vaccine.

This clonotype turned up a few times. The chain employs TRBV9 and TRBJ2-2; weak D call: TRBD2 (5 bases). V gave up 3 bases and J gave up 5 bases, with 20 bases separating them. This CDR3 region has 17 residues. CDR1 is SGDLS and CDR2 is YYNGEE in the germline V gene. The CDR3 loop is CASSAVTLALTTGELFF. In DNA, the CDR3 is TGTGCCAGCAGCGCAGTCACTTTAGCGCTTACTACCGGGGAGCTGTTTTTT. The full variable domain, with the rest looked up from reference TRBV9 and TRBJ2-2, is DSGVTQTPKHLITATGQRVTLRCSPRSGDLSVYWYQQSLDQGLQFLIQYYNGEERAKGNILERFSAQQFPDLHSELNLSSLELGDSALYFCASSAVTLALTTGELFFGEGSRLTVL.

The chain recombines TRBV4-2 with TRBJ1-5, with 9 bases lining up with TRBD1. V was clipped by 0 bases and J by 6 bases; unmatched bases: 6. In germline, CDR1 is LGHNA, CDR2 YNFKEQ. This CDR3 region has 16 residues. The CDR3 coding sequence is TGTGCCAGCAGCCAAGATCCACAGGGGGCGAGTCAGCCCCAGCATTTT. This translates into CASSQDPQGASQPQHF.

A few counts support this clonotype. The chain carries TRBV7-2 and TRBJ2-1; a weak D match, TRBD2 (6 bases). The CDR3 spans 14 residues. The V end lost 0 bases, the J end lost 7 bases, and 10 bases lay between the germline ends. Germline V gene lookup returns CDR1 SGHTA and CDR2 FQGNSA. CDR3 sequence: CASSLARRANEQFF. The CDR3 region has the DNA TGTGCCAGCAGCTTAGCCAGGAGGGCTAATGAGCAGTTCTTC.

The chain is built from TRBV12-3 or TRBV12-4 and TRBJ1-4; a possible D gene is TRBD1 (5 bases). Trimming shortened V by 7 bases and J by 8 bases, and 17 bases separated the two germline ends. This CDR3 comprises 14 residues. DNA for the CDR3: TGTGCCAGCACCCGGGACCGCGGCGGAGAAAAACTGTTTTTT. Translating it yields CASTRDRGGEKLFF.

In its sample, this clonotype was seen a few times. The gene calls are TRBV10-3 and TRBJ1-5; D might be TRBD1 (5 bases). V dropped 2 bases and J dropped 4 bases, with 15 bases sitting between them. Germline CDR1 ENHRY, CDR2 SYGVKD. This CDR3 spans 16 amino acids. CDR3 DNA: TGTGCCATCAGTGAGGGGCAGGGCCCCGGGAATCAGCCCCAGCATTTT. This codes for CAISEGQGPGNQPQHF.

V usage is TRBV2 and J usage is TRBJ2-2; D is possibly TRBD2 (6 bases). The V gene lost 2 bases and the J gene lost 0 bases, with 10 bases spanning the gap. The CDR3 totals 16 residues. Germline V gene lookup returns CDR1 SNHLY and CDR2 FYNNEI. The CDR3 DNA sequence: TGTGCCAGCAGTGAAATGCGGGGATCGAACACCGGGGAGCTGTTTTTT. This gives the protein CASSEMRGSNTGELFF.

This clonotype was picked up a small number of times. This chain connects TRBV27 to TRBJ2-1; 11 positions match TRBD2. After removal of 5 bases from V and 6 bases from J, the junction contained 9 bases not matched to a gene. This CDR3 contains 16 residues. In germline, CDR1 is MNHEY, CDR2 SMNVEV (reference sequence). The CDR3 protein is CASSLFTGLAANEQFF. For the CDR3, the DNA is TGTGCCAGCAGTCTGTTCACGGGACTAGCGGCCAATGAGCAGTTCTTC.

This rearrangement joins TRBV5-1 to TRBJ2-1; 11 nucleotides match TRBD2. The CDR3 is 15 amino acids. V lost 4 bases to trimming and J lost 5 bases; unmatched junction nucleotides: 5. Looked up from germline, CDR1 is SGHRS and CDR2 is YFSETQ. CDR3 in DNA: TGCGCCAGCAGCCATCTAGCGGGGGGCCACAATGAGCAGTTCTTC. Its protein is CASSHLAGGHNEQFF.

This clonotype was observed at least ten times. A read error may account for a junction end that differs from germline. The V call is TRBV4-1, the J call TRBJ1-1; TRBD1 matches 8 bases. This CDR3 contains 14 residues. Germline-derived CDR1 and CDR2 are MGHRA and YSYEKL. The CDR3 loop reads CASSHGQGNTEAFF. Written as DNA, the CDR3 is TGTGCCAGCAGCCACGGACAGGGGAACACTGAAGCTTTCTTT.

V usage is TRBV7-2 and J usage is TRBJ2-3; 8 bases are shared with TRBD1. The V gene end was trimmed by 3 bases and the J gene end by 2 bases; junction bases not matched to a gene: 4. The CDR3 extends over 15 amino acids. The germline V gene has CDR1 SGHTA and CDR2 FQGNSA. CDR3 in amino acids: CASSFWDRPTDTQYF. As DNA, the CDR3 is TGTGCCAGCAGCTTCTGGGACAGGCCCACAGATACGCAGTATTTT.

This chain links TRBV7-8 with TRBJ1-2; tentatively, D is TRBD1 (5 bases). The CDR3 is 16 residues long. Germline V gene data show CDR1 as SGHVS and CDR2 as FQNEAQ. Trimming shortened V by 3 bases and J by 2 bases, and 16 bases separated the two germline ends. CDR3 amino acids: CASSLLRGVFNYGYTF. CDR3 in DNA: TGTGCCAGCAGCTTGTTAAGGGGAGTATTCAACTATGGCTACACCTTC.

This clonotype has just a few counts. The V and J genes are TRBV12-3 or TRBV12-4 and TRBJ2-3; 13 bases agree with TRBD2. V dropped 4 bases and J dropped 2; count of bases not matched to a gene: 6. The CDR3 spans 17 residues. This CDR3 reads CASSSATSGGLTDTQYF. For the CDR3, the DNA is TGTGCCAGCAGTTCCGCGACTAGCGGGGGGCTCACAGATACGCAGTATTTT.

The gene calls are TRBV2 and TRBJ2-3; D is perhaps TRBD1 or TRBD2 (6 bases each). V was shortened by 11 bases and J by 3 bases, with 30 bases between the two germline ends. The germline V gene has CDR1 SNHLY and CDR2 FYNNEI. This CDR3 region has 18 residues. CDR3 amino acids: CAFSGSNGGYRGTDTQYF. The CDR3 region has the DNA TGTGCCTTCAGTGGTAGCAACGGGGGCTACCGGGGGACAGATACGCAGTATTTT.

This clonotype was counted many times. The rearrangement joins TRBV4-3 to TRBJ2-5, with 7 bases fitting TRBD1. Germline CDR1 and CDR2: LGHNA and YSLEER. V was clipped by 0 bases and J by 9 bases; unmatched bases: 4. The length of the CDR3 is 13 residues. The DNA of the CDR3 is TGCGCCAGCAGCCAAGAAAAAACAGGGGCCCAGTACTTC. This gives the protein CASSQEKTGAQYF.

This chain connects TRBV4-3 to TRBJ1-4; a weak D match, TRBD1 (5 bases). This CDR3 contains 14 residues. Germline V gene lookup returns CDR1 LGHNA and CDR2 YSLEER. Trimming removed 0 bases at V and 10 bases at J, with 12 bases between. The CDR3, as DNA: TGCGCCAGCAGCCAAGATCAGTTGGGGCCAAAACTGTTTTTT. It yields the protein CASSQDQLGPKLFF.

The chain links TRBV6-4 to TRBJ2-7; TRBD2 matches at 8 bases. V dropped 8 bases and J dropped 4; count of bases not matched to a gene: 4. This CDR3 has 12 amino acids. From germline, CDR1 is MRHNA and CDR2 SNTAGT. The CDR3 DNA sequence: TGTGCCAGCCCGGGGGGGCAATACGAGCAGTACTTC. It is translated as CASPGGQYEQYF.

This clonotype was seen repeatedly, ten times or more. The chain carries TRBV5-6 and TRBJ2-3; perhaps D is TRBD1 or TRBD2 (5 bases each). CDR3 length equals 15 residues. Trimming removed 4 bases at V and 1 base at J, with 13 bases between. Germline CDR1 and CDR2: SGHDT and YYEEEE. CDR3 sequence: CASSLGTAGTDTQYF. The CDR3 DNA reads TGTGCCAGCAGCCTCGGGACCGCAGGCACAGATACGCAGTATTTT.

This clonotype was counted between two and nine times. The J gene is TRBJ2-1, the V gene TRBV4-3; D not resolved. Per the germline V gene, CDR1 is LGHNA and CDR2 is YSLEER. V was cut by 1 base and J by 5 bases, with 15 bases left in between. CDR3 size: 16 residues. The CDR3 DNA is TGCGCCAGCAGCCAAGGTGCTTCCCTAGGGAACAATGAGCAGTTCTTC. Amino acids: CASSQGASLGNNEQFF.

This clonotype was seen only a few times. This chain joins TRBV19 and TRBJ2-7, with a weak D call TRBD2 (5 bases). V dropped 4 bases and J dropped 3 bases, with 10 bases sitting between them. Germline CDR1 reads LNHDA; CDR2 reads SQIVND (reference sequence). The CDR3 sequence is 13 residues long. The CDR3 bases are TGTGCCAGTAGTACGGGGAAATTCTACGAGCAGTACTTC. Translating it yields CASSTGKFYEQYF.

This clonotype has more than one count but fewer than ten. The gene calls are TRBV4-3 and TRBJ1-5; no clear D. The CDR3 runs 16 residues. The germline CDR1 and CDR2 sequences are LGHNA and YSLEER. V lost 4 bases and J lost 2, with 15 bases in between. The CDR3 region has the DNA TGCGCCAGCAGCCGGGATCGCTCGGCGGGCAATCAGCCCCAGCATTTT. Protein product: CASSRDRSAGNQPQHF.

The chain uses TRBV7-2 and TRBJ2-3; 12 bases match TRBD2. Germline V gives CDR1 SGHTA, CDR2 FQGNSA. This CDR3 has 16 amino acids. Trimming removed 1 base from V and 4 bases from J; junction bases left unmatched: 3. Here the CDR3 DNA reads TGTGCCAGCAGCTTAGGCCCTAGCGGGGGGGCAGATACGCAGTATTTT. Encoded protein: CASSLGPSGGADTQYF.

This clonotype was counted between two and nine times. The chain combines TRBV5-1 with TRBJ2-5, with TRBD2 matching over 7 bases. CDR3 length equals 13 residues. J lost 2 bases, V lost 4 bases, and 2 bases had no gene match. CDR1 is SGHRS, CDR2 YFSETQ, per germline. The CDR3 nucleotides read TGCGCCAGCAGCCAGCGGGAACAAGAGACCCAGTACTTC. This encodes CASSQREQETQYF.

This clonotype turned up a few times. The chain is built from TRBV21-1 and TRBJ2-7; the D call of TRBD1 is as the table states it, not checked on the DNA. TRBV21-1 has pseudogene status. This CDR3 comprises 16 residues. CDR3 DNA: TGTGCCAGCAGCAAAGCCCTAGGACAGTCTTCCTACGAGCAGTACGTC. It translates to CASSKALGQSSYEQYV.

CDR3 nucleotide sequence: TGTGCCAGCTCACCGGGACAGGGGACCGATGGCTACACCTTC. It specifies CASSPGQGTDGYTF. The chain links TRBV18 to TRBJ1-2, with TRBD1 identical over 10 bases. From germline, CDR1 is KGHSH and CDR2 LQKENI. Trimming cost V 3 bases and J 6 bases; bases outside gene matches: 4. This CDR3 has 14 amino acids.

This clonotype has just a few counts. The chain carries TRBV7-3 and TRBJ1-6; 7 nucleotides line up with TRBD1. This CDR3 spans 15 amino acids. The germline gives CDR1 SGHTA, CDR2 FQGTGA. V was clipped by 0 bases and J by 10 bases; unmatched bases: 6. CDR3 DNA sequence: TGTGCCAGCAGCTTAACGTCGGGAGGGGGCTCACCCCTCCACTTT. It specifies CASSLTSGGGSPLHF. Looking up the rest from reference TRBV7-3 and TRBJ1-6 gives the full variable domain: GAGVSQTPSNKVTEKGKYVELRCDPISGHTALYWYRQSLGQGPEFLIYFQGTGAADDSGLPNDRFFAVRPEGSVSTLKIQRTERGDSAVYLCASSLTSGGGSPLHFGNGTRLTVT.